This passage covers 5 T cell receptor beta chains from one sample sequenced in a study of blood T cell repertoires in COVID-19. This table comes from immunoSEQ multiplex PCR, and its TCRdb copy is limited to in-frame clones, with some not included. The sample holds under 300,000 clones, roughly 83% seen once. The sample consisted of peripheral blood. The receptors shown here come from a human donor with COVID-19, enrolled during active disease. The donor label of this sample is uncertain.

DNA for the CDR3: TGTGCCAGCAGCCGACTCACTAGGGACACGGACCACTACGAGCAGTACTTC. This codes for CASSRLTRDTDHYEQYF. The chain uses TRBV6-6 and TRBJ2-7; tentatively, D is TRBD1 (6 bases). This CDR3 comprises 17 residues. Germline V gene lookup returns CDR1 MNHNY and CDR2 SVGAGI (reference sequence). Trimming stripped 6 bases from V and 3 bases from J, with 24 bases between.

The rearrangement links TRBV5-4 to TRBJ2-7, with 7 bases matching TRBD1. Per germline, CDR1 SGHNT and CDR2 YYREEE (reference sequence). The CDR3 contains 13 residues. Losses at the gene ends were 4 bases for V and 5 bases for J; bases not matched to a gene: 6. CDR3 bases: TGTGCCAGCAGCACAGGGGCCGGGAACGAGCAGTACTTC. This encodes CASSTGAGNEQYF.

The V call is TRBV4-3, the J call TRBJ1-1, with D uncertain. The CDR3 contains 14 residues. Per the germline V gene, CDR1 is LGHNA and CDR2 is YSLEER. V was clipped by 0 bases and J by 0 bases, with 5 bases between them. The DNA of the CDR3 is TGCGCCAGCAGCCAAGATGCGATGAACACTGAAGCTTTCTTT. This translates into CASSQDAMNTEAFF.

This chain connects TRBV24-1 to TRBJ2-4; possibly TRBD1 for D (5 bases). Per germline, CDR1 KGHDR and CDR2 SFDVKD. The CDR3 covers 16 residues. V was cut by 4 bases and J by 4 bases, with 16 bases left in between. The CDR3 here is CATSDSRAIGKNIQYF. CDR3 sequence (DNA): TGTGCCACCAGTGACTCCAGGGCGATTGGGAAAAACATTCAGTACTTC.

The V gene is TRBV5-5, the J gene TRBJ1-4, with 7 bases fitting TRBD1. Trimming removed 0 bases from V and 8 bases from J; junction bases left unmatched: 13. This CDR3 has 17 amino acids. Germline lookup yields CDR1 SGHKS and CDR2 YYEKEE (reference sequence). CDR3 sequence (DNA): TGTGCCAGCAGCTTGGAGCCCGCACAGGGGTTGTACGAAAAACTGTTTTTT. It is translated as CASSLEPAQGLYEKLFF. The full variable domain, rest sourced from reference TRBV5-5 and TRBJ1-4, is DAGVTQSPTHLIKTRGQQVTLRCSPISGHKSVSWYQQVLGQGPQFIFQYYEKEERGRGNFPDRFSARQFPNYSSELNVNALLLGDSALYLCASSLEPAQGLYEKLFFGSGTQLSVL.